Below, 16 T cell receptor beta chains from the same sample are listed, as sequenced in a study of T-cell memory formation after mild COVID-19. TCRdb ran MiXCR on the 5' RACE reads and lists one entry per CDR3 protein. Of 550,000 to 700,000 distinct CDR3 sequences in the sample, roughly a sixth were seen once. The material sequenced was PBMCs or a T cell subset sorted from them (not recorded which). Receptors were obtained from an adult woman who had mild COVID-19 (a few samples of this study predate the infection). Cell type and time point are not known.

The chain is built from TRBV3-1 and TRBJ2-1; D might be TRBD1 (6 bases). V gave up 7 bases and J gave up 7 bases, with 14 bases separating them. This CDR3 comprises 13 residues. CDR1 is LGHDT and CDR2 is YNNKEL in the germline V gene (reference sequence). The CDR3 bases are TGTGCCAGCACCCCGGGGCAGGGGAATGAGCAGTTCTTC. This sequence encodes CASTPGQGNEQFF.

In its sample, this clonotype was seen a few times. This chain joins TRBV25-1 and TRBJ1-2; TRBD1 aligns across 7 bases. Germline loops: CDR1 MGHDK, CDR2 SYGVNS. There are 14 residues in the CDR3. J gave up 3 bases and V 6 bases, and 7 bases lay outside the gene matches. CDR3 DNA: TGTGCCAGCAGCCTGACAGGGTTGGACTATGGCTACACCTTC. This codes for CASSLTGLDYGYTF.

The CDR3 spells CASSFRTGAFQETQYF. The CDR3 DNA follows: TGTGCCAGCAGTTTTCGGACAGGGGCCTTTCAAGAGACCCAGTACTTC. This chain connects TRBV6-1 to TRBJ2-5; 9 bases fit TRBD1. Germline V gives CDR1 MNHNS, CDR2 SASEGT. The CDR3 consists of 16 residues. With V trimmed by 5 bases and J by 2 bases, 9 bases remained unmatched.

V gene TRBV12-3 or TRBV12-4 combines with J gene TRBJ1-1; no firm D call. The CDR3 spans 14 residues. The ends were cut back, 4 bases at V and 8 bases at J, with 17 bases in the middle. In DNA, the CDR3 is TGTGCCAGCAGTTCACCGAGGCGGCTGGGGGAAGCTTTCTTT. It yields the protein CASSSPRRLGEAFF.

This clonotype was observed a few times. The rearrangement links TRBV21-1 to TRBJ2-7. TRBV21-1 is labeled a pseudogene. This CDR3 has 15 residues. The CDR3 is CASSKKVAGAPEQYF. The CDR3 coding sequence is TGTGCCAGCAGCAAAAAGGTCGCAGGAGCGCCCGAGCAGTACTTC.

This clonotype was observed a few times. The chain uses TRBV7-9 and TRBJ2-1, with D tentatively TRBD2 (6 bases). V lost 5 bases, J lost 5 bases, and 13 bases lay in between. The germline V gene has CDR1 SEHNR and CDR2 FQNEAQ (reference sequence). This CDR3 spans 14 amino acids. The CDR3, as DNA: TGTGCCAGCAGCAATCGGGGGACGAACAATGAGCAGTTCTTC. As protein: CASSNRGTNNEQFF.

This chain joins TRBV2 and TRBJ1-1; 7 nucleotides match TRBD1. The germline CDR1 and CDR2 sequences are SNHLY and FYNNEI. V shed 4 bases, J shed 0 bases, and the junction held 5 bases outside the gene matches. The CDR3 extends over 15 amino acids. The CDR3 DNA follows: TGTGCCAGCAGTGCCCCGGGACAGATGAACACTGAAGCTTTCTTT. Amino acids: CASSAPGQMNTEAFF.

This clonotype was picked up many times. This chain links TRBV5-1 with TRBJ2-7; 7 bases agree with TRBD1. V lost 4 bases to trimming and J lost 4 bases; unmatched junction nucleotides: 5. CDR1 SGHRS and CDR2 YFSETQ come from the germline V gene. The CDR3 has 13 amino acids. The CDR3 DNA reads TGCGCCAGCAGCATAGACAGGGAGTACGAGCAGTACTTC. Protein sequence: CASSIDREYEQYF.

This clonotype has only a few counts. The J gene is TRBJ1-1, the V gene TRBV6-2 or TRBV6-3; D unclear. V lost 6 bases, J lost 4 bases, and 12 bases lay in between. The CDR3 consists of 13 residues. Germline V gene data show CDR1 as MNHEY and CDR2 as SVGEGT. The CDR3 DNA reads TGTGCCAGCAGCCCCAGACGTACCACTGAAGCTTTCTTT. The encoded protein is CASSPRRTTEAFF.

This clonotype came up once. This chain uses TRBV15 with TRBJ1-1, with a tentative D call TRBD1 (5 bases). The V end lost 0 bases, the J end lost 11 bases, and 10 bases lay between the germline ends. The CDR3 spans 12 residues. Per germline, CDR1 LNHNV and CDR2 YYDKDF (reference sequence). The CDR3 reads CATSRDGGKAFF. The CDR3 coding sequence is TGTGCCACCAGCAGAGACGGGGGAAAGGCTTTCTTT.

This rearrangement joins TRBV2 to TRBJ2-3, with D possibly TRBD1 on 5 matching bases. This CDR3 comprises 15 residues. Germline CDR1 and CDR2: SNHLY and FYNNEI. Trimming stripped 1 base from V and 4 bases from J, with 12 bases between. For the CDR3, the DNA is TGTGCCAGCAGTGAAGGGCGAACCAGGGCAGATACGCAGTATTTT. This translates into CASSEGRTRADTQYF. Full variable domain (rest looked up from reference TRBV2 and TRBJ2-3): EPEVTQTPSHQVTQMGQEVILRCVPISNHLYFYWYRQILGQKVEFLVSFYNNEISEKSEIFDDQFSVERPDGSNFTLKIRSTKLEDSAMYFCASSEGRTRADTQYFGPGTRLTVL.

The chain couples TRBV4-1 to TRBJ2-1; TRBD2 matches at 11 bases. Germline CDR1 reads MGHRA; CDR2 reads YSYEKL. The CDR3 contains 17 residues. After removal of 0 bases from V and 8 bases from J, the junction contained 9 bases not matched to a gene. CDR3 protein: CASSQEVLLAGGYEQFF. The CDR3 nucleotides are TGCGCCAGCAGCCAAGAGGTCCTCCTAGCGGGGGGCTATGAGCAGTTCTTC.

This clonotype was recorded at least ten times. This chain connects TRBV12-3 or TRBV12-4 to TRBJ2-1; D is undetermined. With 4 bases removed from V and 3 bases from J, the gap between germline ends came to 4 bases. The CDR3 is made up of 12 amino acids. CDR3 in DNA: TGTGCCAGCAGTTCCGGCTACAATGAGCAGTTCTTC. It yields the protein CASSSGYNEQFF.

This clonotype appeared many times. The genes are TRBV24-1 and TRBJ1-1; 9 bases agree with TRBD1. The CDR3 is 15 residues long. Germline V gives CDR1 KGHDR, CDR2 SFDVKD. V lost 4 bases, J lost 4 bases, and 6 bases stayed unmatched. The chain's CDR3 is CATSDHRGLRTEAFF. The CDR3 region has the DNA TGTGCCACCAGTGACCACAGGGGGCTACGCACTGAAGCTTTCTTT.

This clonotype has more than one count but fewer than ten. This chain's CDR3 is CASSLLTAGLAGAIGGSYNEQFF. The CDR3 DNA reads as TGTGCCAGCAGTCTGCTGACAGCGGGACTAGCGGGAGCCATAGGGGGCTCCTACAATGAGCAGTTCTTC. This chain connects TRBV6-5 to TRBJ2-1; 14 bases align to TRBD2. The V gene's germline CDR1 is MNHEY and CDR2 SVGAGI. V was pared by 5 bases and J by 0 bases, with 21 bases of the junction left unmatched. The CDR3 spans 23 residues.

This chain connects TRBV20-1 to TRBJ1-4; D is ambiguous. This CDR3 contains 14 residues. Between the trimmed V and J ends, which lost 1 base and 5 bases, there was a span of 11 bases. Germline assignment: CDR1 DFQATT and CDR2 SNEGSKA (reference sequence). As DNA, the CDR3 is TGCAGTGCTAGAGTCATAGCGGGGAATGAAAAACTGTTTTTT. Translation gives CSARVIAGNEKLFF.